These T cell receptor beta chains were read from a single sample in a study of vaccination and CD4 T cells after COVID-19. No antigen is known for these receptors. TCRdb recomputed calls from the PCR reads with MiXCR, one row per CDR3 protein. Of some 10,000 distinct CDR3 sequences in the sample, roughly two thirds were seen once. Sequenced material: CD4+ T cells from blood, cultured in vitro, taken before SARS-CoV-2 vaccination. The receptor source for this set is a human donor who had recovered from COVID-19. CDR3s include the opening cysteine and the closing phenylalanine or tryptophan. The order of the fields is clone size, J gene, D gene, V gene, CDR3 length, CDR3 protein, CDR3 DNA. D genes are given only for firm matches. For some rows the clone size is stated as once, few or many, or as a class when expanded; others skip it.

NA | TRBJ1-3 | NA | TRBV7-6 | 16 | CASSLAQGLPGNTIYF | TGTGCCAGCAGCTTAGCACAGGGTTTGCCTGGAAACACCATATATTTT
NA | TRBJ1-1 | NA | TRBV6-2/TRBV6-3 | 13 | CASSYLANTEAFF | TGTGCCAGCAGTTATCTGGCGAACACTGAAGCTTTCTTT
NA | TRBJ1-2 | NA | TRBV6-5 | 14 | CASSYSRGNYGYTF | TGTGCCAGCAGTTACTCGAGGGGGAACTATGGCTACACCTTC
NA | TRBJ2-3 | TRBD2 | TRBV19 | 18 | CASRNLGASSGRADTQYF | TGTGCCAGTAGGAATCTGGGGGCGTCTAGCGGGAGGGCAGATACGCAGTATTTT
NA | TRBJ2-3 | TRBD2 | TRBV20-1 | 17 | CSALRQKGTSIPDTQYF | TGCAGTGCTCTAAGACAAAAGGGGACTAGTATCCCAGATACGCAGTATTTT
NA | TRBJ1-4 | NA | TRBV27 | 16 | CASSFGNGAANEKLFF | TGTGCCAGCAGTTTCGGGAATGGCGCAGCTAATGAAAAACTGTTTTTT
few | TRBJ2-2 | TRBD1 | TRBV6-1 | 14 | CASSGTGNTGELFF | TGTGCCAGCAGCGGGACAGGGAACACCGGGGAGCTGTTTTTT
NA | TRBJ1-6 | TRBD1 | TRBV5-8 | 16 | CASSAGQPINNSPLHF | TGTGCCAGCAGCGCGGGACAGCCGATAAATAATTCACCCCTCCACTTT
NA | TRBJ2-3 | TRBD2 | TRBV7-9 | 19 | CASSSLSTSGRQWADTQYF | TGTGCCAGCAGCTCATTATCGACTAGCGGGAGGCAGTGGGCAGATACGCAGTATTTT
NA | TRBJ1-1 | NA | TRBV7-3 | 13 | CASSLLPDTEAFF | TGTGCCAGCAGCTTACTCCCCGACACTGAAGCTTTCTTT
NA | TRBJ2-5 | NA | TRBV28 | 12 | CASSFSQETQYF | TGTGCCAGCAGTTTCTCCCAAGAGACCCAGTACTTC
NA | TRBJ2-3 | NA | TRBV6-5 | 14 | CASSYFGVGDTQYF | TGTGCCAGCAGTTACTTCGGGGTTGGGGATACGCAGTATTTT
NA | TRBJ2-1 | TRBD2 | TRBV7-3 | 14 | CASSSRTSGRALFF | TGTGCCAGCAGCTCGAGGACTAGCGGGAGGGCCTTATTCTTC
NA | TRBJ1-5 | NA | TRBV6-5 | 13 | CASSYGRHQPQHF | TGTGCCAGCAGTTACGGGCGCCATCAGCCCCAGCATTTT
NA | TRBJ1-2 | NA | TRBV6-1 | 13 | CASRARGNYGYTF | TGTGCCAGCAGGGCTAGGGGAAACTATGGCTACACCTTC
NA | TRBJ2-5 | TRBD1 | TRBV20-1 | 13 | CSARAGTEETQYF | TGCAGTGCTAGGGCCGGGACAGAAGAGACCCAGTACTTC
few | TRBJ2-4 | TRBD2 | TRBV6-1 | 14 | CASRLGTSFDIQYF | TGTGCCAGCAGGCTTGGGACTAGCTTTGACATTCAGTACTTC
few | TRBJ2-7 | NA | TRBV7-8 | 14 | CASSLGTIDYEQYF | TGTGCCAGCAGCTTAGGGACCATCGACTACGAGCAGTACTTC
NA | TRBJ2-2 | NA | TRBV6-5 | 16 | CASSYQIFSPTGELFF | TGTGCCAGCAGTTACCAAATCTTTAGCCCCACCGGGGAGCTGTTTTTT
NA | TRBJ2-5 | NA | TRBV29-1 | 13 | CSVEIGRGETQYF | TGCAGCGTTGAAATCGGCAGGGGTGAGACCCAGTACTTC
NA | TRBJ1-2 | NA | TRBV10-3 | 19 | CAISESRQNPGAPYYGYTF | TGTGCCATCAGTGAGTCCCGCCAAAACCCAGGGGCGCCCTACTATGGCTACACCTTC
NA | TRBJ2-5 | TRBD1 | TRBV10-3 | 15 | CAISGSTGVRETQYF | TGTGCCATCAGTGGATCTACAGGGGTCAGAGAGACCCAGTACTTC
NA | TRBJ2-1 | TRBD2 | TRBV5-6 | 14 | CASSLVEAGDEQFF | TGTGCCAGCAGCTTGGTAGAGGCGGGGGATGAGCAGTTCTTC
NA | TRBJ1-2 | NA | TRBV6-5 | 12 | CASSSGLYGYTF | TGTGCCAGCAGTTCCGGTCTCTATGGCTACACCTTC
NA | TRBJ2-5 | NA | TRBV7-9 | 17 | CASSPGLTVVGEETQYF | TGTGCCAGCAGCCCCGGGCTGACTGTGGTAGGGGAAGAGACCCAGTACTTC
NA | TRBJ2-3 | TRBD2 | TRBV25-1 | 19 | CASSPTSGTSGRPANTQYF | TGTGCCAGCAGTCCTACTAGTGGGACTAGCGGGAGACCGGCAAATACGCAGTATTTT
few | TRBJ1-1 | NA | TRBV20-1 | 13 | CSAIGRVRGEAFF | TGCAGTGCTATAGGTAGGGTTCGGGGTGAAGCTTTCTTT
NA | TRBJ2-5 | NA | TRBV19 | 15 | CASSRTGGDFETQYF | TGTGCCAGTAGTAGAACAGGAGGGGATTTCGAGACCCAGTACTTC
NA | TRBJ1-2 | NA | TRBV7-2 | 15 | CASSPGRLANYGYTF | TGTGCCAGCAGCCCCGGACGGTTAGCTAACTATGGCTACACCTTC
NA | TRBJ1-5 | NA | TRBV6-1 | 14 | CASSEGLRNQPQHF | TGTGCCAGCAGTGAAGGGCTGAGAAATCAGCCCCAGCATTTT
NA | TRBJ2-3 | NA | TRBV6-1 | 14 | CASSVSESTDTQYF | TGTGCCAGCAGTGTCTCAGAGAGCACAGATACGCAGTATTTT
NA | TRBJ1-4 | NA | TRBV15 | 16 | CATSRDDHLVFVKLFF | TGTGCCACCAGCAGAGATGACCACCTCGTTTTCGTAAAACTGTTTTTT
NA | TRBJ2-3 | NA | TRBV11-2 | 13 | CASSFEGADTQYF | TGTGCCAGCAGCTTTGAGGGGGCAGATACGCAGTATTTT
NA | TRBJ2-3 | NA | TRBV20-1 | 13 | CSAKGRGSDTQYF | TGCAGTGCTAAGGGCAGGGGTTCAGATACGCAGTATTTT
NA | TRBJ1-6 | NA | TRBV27 | 13 | CASSPGHNSPLHF | TGTGCCAGCAGTCCTGGACATAATTCACCCCTCCACTTT
few | TRBJ2-5 | NA | TRBV20-1 | 13 | CSANSDIQETQYF | TGCAGTGCTAACTCTGATATTCAAGAGACCCAGTACTTC
NA | TRBJ2-5 | TRBD1 | TRBV11-2 | 17 | CASSLKTGTGRRETQYF | TGTGCCAGCAGCCTAAAGACCGGGACAGGGCGACGGGAGACCCAGTACTTC
NA | TRBJ2-3 | NA | TRBV15 | 15 | CATSRDGTSTDTQYF | TGTGCCACCAGCAGAGACGGGACTAGCACAGATACGCAGTATTTT
NA | TRBJ2-1 | NA | TRBV7-2 | 12 | CASSFQVNEQFF | TGTGCCAGCAGCTTTCAGGTCAATGAGCAGTTCTTC
NA | TRBJ2-7 | NA | TRBV6-1 | 13 | CASRTPTVRKQYF | TGTGCCAGCAGGACTCCGACAGTTCGTAAGCAGTACTTC
NA | TRBJ2-7 | TRBD1 | TRBV28 | 15 | CASSEPGQGGYEQYF | TGTGCCAGCAGCGAACCGGGACAGGGGGGCTACGAGCAGTACTTC
NA | TRBJ2-2 | NA | TRBV7-9 | 17 | CASSRSSGTSDTGELFF | TGTGCCAGCAGCCGGAGTAGTGGGACTTCCGACACCGGGGAGCTGTTTTTT
NA | TRBJ1-1 | NA | TRBV20-1 | 16 | CSARWIGPWANTEAFF | TGCAGTGCTAGGTGGATAGGCCCGTGGGCGAACACTGAAGCTTTCTTT
NA | TRBJ2-5 | TRBD1 | TRBV5-4 | 15 | CASSPRDRGMETQYF | TGTGCCAGCAGCCCCCGGGACAGGGGTATGGAGACCCAGTACTTC
few | TRBJ1-4 | NA | TRBV6-1 | 15 | CASSDPGATNEKLFF | TGTGCCAGCAGTGATCCAGGGGCAACTAATGAAAAACTGTTTTTT
NA | TRBJ2-3 | TRBD2 | TRBV7-9 | 15 | CASSIAGGSTDTQYF | TGTGCCAGCAGCATAGCGGGAGGATCCACAGATACGCAGTATTTT
NA | TRBJ2-2 | NA | TRBV6-2/TRBV6-3 | 16 | CASSLSLRPNTGELFF | TGTGCCAGCAGTCTCTCCCTCCGACCGAACACCGGGGAGCTGTTTTTT
few | TRBJ1-2 | NA | TRBV12-3/TRBV12-4 | 16 | CASSLGRTSTNYGYTF | TGTGCCAGCAGTTTAGGCCGGACATCTACTAACTATGGCTACACCTTC
once | TRBJ2-4 | NA | TRBV20-1 | 15 | CSARDFPLAKNIQYF | TGCAGTGCTAGAGATTTCCCCCTAGCCAAAAACATTCAGTACTTC
few | TRBJ2-3 | NA | TRBV20-1 | 16 | CSADTGPTITTDTQYF | TGCAGTGCCGATACCGGGCCAACCATAACCACAGATACGCAGTATTTT
NA | TRBJ2-7 | NA | TRBV19 | 14 | CATGTSSSSYEQYF | TGTGCCACTGGGACGTCTTCTAGCTCCTACGAGCAGTACTTC
few | TRBJ1-5 | TRBD1 | TRBV20-1 | 14 | CSARGDRIDQPQHF | TGCAGTGCTAGAGGGGACAGGATCGATCAGCCCCAGCATTTT